The 23 T cell receptor beta chains below all came from one sample that was sequenced in a study of CD8 T cells in ankylosing spondylitis. TCRdb called the 5' RACE reads again in MiXCR, with one record for every CDR3 protein. The profile shows 150,000 to 200,000 distinct CDR3 sequences, around a tenth of them singletons. Material: blood, either unsorted or a sorted T cell fraction (not recorded which). The receptors stem from a male donor with ankylosing spondylitis or in good health (not recorded which).

The chain has TRBV20-1 and TRBJ2-3; D is unresolved. This CDR3 has 17 amino acids. V shed 3 bases and J shed 0 bases, with 19 bases lying between them. Germline assignment: CDR1 DFQATT and CDR2 SNEGSKA (reference sequence). The CDR3 here is CSASPLSSEVSTDTQYF. CDR3 DNA sequence: TGCAGTGCTAGCCCATTATCGAGCGAAGTTAGCACAGATACGCAGTATTTT.

The V gene is TRBV20-1, the J gene TRBJ2-7, with 7 bases that match TRBD1. There are 15 residues in the CDR3. V shed 1 base and J 4 bases; nucleotides not matched to a gene: 10. The germline V gene has CDR1 DFQATT and CDR2 SNEGSKA (reference sequence). The chain's CDR3 is CSARGPYRGRYEQYF. DNA of the CDR3: TGCAGTGCTAGAGGCCCATACAGGGGACGGTACGAGCAGTACTTC.

Ten or more counts support this clonotype. V gene TRBV5-1 combines with J gene TRBJ2-7, with D maybe TRBD2 (5 bases). V lost 4 bases to trimming and J lost 2 bases, with 10 bases between them. Germline V gene data show CDR1 as SGHRS and CDR2 as YFSETQ. The CDR3 contains 13 residues. The CDR3 coding sequence is TGCGCCAGCAGCGATAACGGGGCCTACGAGCAGTACTTC. Encoded protein: CASSDNGAYEQYF.

The chain combines TRBV11-2 with TRBJ2-3; unclear D gene. Trimming pared 5 bases from V and 1 base from J, leaving 16 bases between. Germline V lookup: CDR1 SGHAT, CDR2 FQNNGV. This CDR3 is 16 amino acids long. The chain's CDR3 is CASSPRPVPRTDTQYF. In DNA form, the CDR3 reads TGTGCCAGCAGCCCCCGACCCGTCCCCCGCACAGATACGCAGTATTTT.

At least ten counts were recorded for this clonotype. The V and J genes are TRBV5-1 and TRBJ2-3, with D possibly matching TRBD1 (6 bases). Trimming shortened V by 4 bases and J by 9 bases, and 21 bases separated the two germline ends. The germline gives CDR1 SGHRS, CDR2 YFSETQ. The CDR3 has 15 residues. The CDR3 DNA reads TGCGCCAGCAGCCTCGGGACAACCGTTCAAGGCACGCAGTATTTT. As protein: CASSLGTTVQGTQYF. Looking up the rest from reference TRBV5-1 and TRBJ2-3 gives the full variable domain: KAGVTQTPRYLIKTRGQQVTLSCSPISGHRSVSWYQQTPGQGLQFLFEYFSETQRNKGNFPGRFSGRQFSNSRSEMNVSTLELGDSALYLCASSLGTTVQGTQYFGPGTRLTVL.

The V call is TRBV3-1, the J call TRBJ2-3; 11 bases map to TRBD2. CDR3 length: 16 amino acids. The junction had 4 bases not matched to a gene; V was cut back by 2 bases and J by 3 bases. CDR1 and CDR2 (germline): LGHDT, YNNKEL (reference sequence). CDR3 sequence (DNA): TGTGCCAGCAGCCAACGGGCTAGCGGGAGGACAGATACGCAGTATTTT. It encodes CASSQRASGRTDTQYF.

This clonotype was seen once. The chain couples TRBV11-2 to TRBJ2-1, with 11 bases matching TRBD1. Germline lookup yields CDR1 SGHAT and CDR2 FQNNGV. With 5 bases clipped from V and 2 bases from J, the junction kept 8 bases outside the gene matches. The CDR3 runs 17 residues. The CDR3 DNA reads as TGTGCCAGCAGCCTCCTACGGGGACAGGGGGCCTACAATGAGCAGTTCTTC. It codes for CASSLLRGQGAYNEQFF.

This clonotype was picked up many times. This rearrangement joins TRBV20-1 to TRBJ1-1, with D perhaps matching TRBD1 (6 bases). CDR1 and CDR2 (germline): DFQATT, SNEGSKA (reference sequence). The CDR3 runs 14 residues. Trimming took off 4 bases at V and 5 bases at J, with 17 bases between the two ends. Here the CDR3 reads CSATKTGFTTEAFF. The DNA of the CDR3 is TGCAGTGCTACTAAAACAGGGTTTACGACTGAAGCTTTCTTT.

The table lists this clonotype with many counts. The chain uses TRBV5-1 and TRBJ2-2; possible D gene TRBD1, 5 bases. CDR1 is SGHRS, CDR2 YFSETQ, per germline. The ends were cut back, 0 bases at V and 5 bases at J, with 11 bases in the middle. The CDR3 runs to 15 residues. CDR3 sequence: CASSLDRPGTGELFF. For the CDR3, the DNA is TGCGCCAGCAGCTTGGACAGGCCCGGGACCGGGGAGCTGTTTTTT. The variable domain in full, completed from reference TRBV5-1 and TRBJ2-2, reads KAGVTQTPRYLIKTRGQQVTLSCSPISGHRSVSWYQQTPGQGLQFLFEYFSETQRNKGNFPGRFSGRQFSNSRSEMNVSTLELGDSALYLCASSLDRPGTGELFFGEGSRLTVL.

This clonotype was found many times. The chain uses TRBV29-1 and TRBJ2-1; possible D gene TRBD1, 5 bases. The CDR3 length is 13 residues. The germline V and J ends were trimmed by 7 bases and 7 bases, with 17 bases remaining between them. The germline V gene has CDR1 SQVTM and CDR2 ANQGSEA. In nucleotides, the CDR3 is TGCAGCGGAGTTTTGGGGCAGGGAAATGAGCAGTTCTTC. Residues: CSGVLGQGNEQFF.

This clonotype was observed at least ten times. J is TRBJ2-3 and V is TRBV5-1, with 8 bases aligning to TRBD2. The junction had 10 bases not matched to a gene; V was cut back by 7 bases and J by 3 bases. The germline gives CDR1 SGHRS, CDR2 YFSETQ. This CDR3 is 15 amino acids long. The CDR3 DNA reads TGCGCCAGCCCAACCTTAGCGGGGCTTACAGATACGCAGTATTTT. This sequence encodes CASPTLAGLTDTQYF.

This clonotype has ten or more counts. The chain employs TRBV4-3 and TRBJ2-1, with a possible D match to TRBD1 (6 bases). V was cut by 0 bases and J by 3 bases, with 12 bases left in between. CDR1 and CDR2 (germline): LGHNA, YSLEER. The CDR3 has 16 amino acids. The CDR3 DNA is TGCGCCAGCAGCCAAGATACAGGGAGCTTCTACAATGAGCAGTTCTTC. This translates into CASSQDTGSFYNEQFF.

In its sample, this clonotype was seen many times. The rearrangement uses TRBV12-3 or TRBV12-4 and TRBJ1-1, with D possibly matching TRBD1 (5 bases). V gave up 6 bases and J gave up 7 bases, with 9 bases separating them. This CDR3 has 11 amino acids. Here the CDR3 reads CASSQGSEAFF. In DNA form, the CDR3 reads TGTGCCAGCAGCCAGGGTAGTGAAGCTTTCTTT.

This clonotype was recorded at least ten times. The chain uses TRBV24-1 and TRBJ1-2; TRBD1 matches 9 bases. Trimming removed 2 bases from V and 5 bases from J; junction bases left unmatched: 5. Germline V gives CDR1 KGHDR, CDR2 SFDVKD. The CDR3 spans 15 residues. The CDR3 region is CATSDSGTGIYGYTF. The CDR3 DNA sequence: TGTGCCACCAGTGATTCCGGGACAGGGATTTATGGCTACACCTTC.

The gene calls are TRBV7-9 and TRBJ2-5; tentatively, D is TRBD1 or TRBD2 (6 bases each). The germline V gene has CDR1 SEHNR and CDR2 FQNEAQ (reference sequence). This CDR3 has 14 amino acids. The germline V and J ends were trimmed by 5 bases and 4 bases, with 14 bases remaining between them. DNA of the CDR3: TGTGCCAGCAGCCTAGGGGGAGGCTCAGAGACCCAGTACTTC. Translating gives CASSLGGGSETQYF.

This chain uses TRBV28 with TRBJ1-5, with D possibly being TRBD1 (5 bases). The length of the CDR3 is 14 residues. Per germline, CDR1 MDHEN and CDR2 SYDVKM. Trimming removed 6 bases at V and 3 bases at J, with 12 bases between. The CDR3 coding sequence is TGTGCCAGCAGCTTGGGGGGGTTCAATCAGCCCCAGCATTTT. Its protein product is CASSLGGFNQPQHF. The variable domain in full, with the rest retrieved from reference TRBV28 and TRBJ1-5, is DVKVTQSSRYLVKRTGEKVFLECVQDMDHENMFWYRQDPGLGLRLIYFSYDVKMKEKGDIPEGYSVSREKKERFSLILESASTNQTSMYLCASSLGGFNQPQHFGDGTRLSIL.

In this sample, this clonotype turned up many times. Here the CDR3 reads CASSQDRGRNHEQFF. CDR3 nucleotides: TGTGCCAGCAGCCAAGACAGGGGGCGCAACCATGAGCAGTTCTTC. The rearrangement joins TRBV14 to TRBJ2-1, with 8 positions matching TRBD1. Germline V gene data show CDR1 as SGHDN and CDR2 as FVKESK. J was trimmed by 8 bases and V by 0 bases; bases with no gene match: 6. This CDR3 is 15 amino acids long.

This clonotype was observed many times. J is TRBJ1-2 and V is TRBV20-1, with D uncertain. V was pared by 1 base and J by 8 bases, with 14 bases between. There are 13 residues in the CDR3. CDR1 is DFQATT, CDR2 SNEGSKA, per germline (reference sequence). The CDR3 is CSARVTGYSGYTF. CDR3 DNA: TGCAGTGCTAGAGTAACCGGGTATAGCGGCTACACCTTC.

This clonotype was detected a few times. This rearrangement joins TRBV7-9 to TRBJ2-1; tentative D call: TRBD2 (6 bases). V was cut by 5 bases and J by 8 bases, with 19 bases left in between. This CDR3 has 15 amino acids. The germline V gene encodes CDR1 SEHNR and CDR2 FQNEAQ (reference sequence). CDR3 region: CASSPRGTFGYEQFF. The DNA for the CDR3 is TGTGCCAGCAGCCCGCGCGGGACGTTCGGCTATGAGCAGTTCTTC.

This clonotype was recorded at least ten times. V is TRBV20-1 and J is TRBJ1-1; TRBD1 aligns across 7 bases. Germline assignment: CDR1 DFQATT and CDR2 SNEGSKA (reference sequence). The junction had 3 bases not matched to a gene; V was cut back by 6 bases and J by 2 bases. This CDR3 region has 12 residues. CDR3 residues: CSATGPNTEAFF. DNA of the CDR3: TGCAGTGCGACAGGGCCAAACACTGAAGCTTTCTTT.

This sequence joins TRBV7-2 and TRBJ2-1, with 8 positions matching TRBD2. V lost 5 bases, J lost 8 bases, and 8 bases stayed unmatched. The CDR3 extends over 14 amino acids. CDR1 and CDR2 from the germline V gene are SGHTA and FQGNSA. The CDR3 protein is CASSAGTSSDEQFF. CDR3 in DNA: TGTGCCAGCAGCGCGGGGACTAGTAGCGATGAGCAGTTCTTC.

This clonotype has at least ten counts. This chain connects TRBV7-8 to TRBJ2-1; D tentatively fits TRBD1 or TRBD2 (6 bases each). The CDR3 totals 14 residues. Germline V gene sequence: CDR1 SGHVS, CDR2 FQNEAQ. Trimming removed 5 bases from V and 6 bases from J, with 14 bases in between. CDR3 sequence (DNA): TGTGCCAGCAGCCATCGGGGGCGGGGCAATGAGCAGTTCTTC. Amino acid sequence: CASSHRGRGNEQFF.

In its sample, this clonotype was seen many times. The genes are TRBV5-1 and TRBJ2-1; 11 nucleotides agree with TRBD2. V dropped 1 base and J dropped 0; count of bases not matched to a gene: 9. This CDR3 is built from 19 residues. Germline-derived CDR1 and CDR2 are SGHRS and YFSETQ. Written as DNA, the CDR3 is TGCGCCAGCAGCTTGCCCCTACTAGCGGGGGCGAGCTCCTACAATGAGCAGTTCTTC. As protein: CASSLPLLAGASSYNEQFF.